This entry lists 8 T cell receptor beta chains sequenced from one sample in a study of T cell repertoires in cytomegalovirus infection. Each CDR3 protein gets one entry after TCRdb re-called the reads with MiXCR. The sample shows 230,000 or so distinct CDR3 sequences, about 38% of them seen only once. Their antigens remain unidentified. The specimen comprised CD8+ T cells from cultured PBMCs, sampled from culture after CMV antigen stimulation. These receptors originate from a human donor in good health (CMV status not recorded). Some clones in this sample may be carry-over from other donors' samples.

The chain recombines TRBV6-6 with TRBJ1-5; D remains ambiguous. Germline assignment: CDR1 MNHNY and CDR2 SVGAGI (reference sequence). V was pared by 7 bases and J by 0 bases, with 10 bases between. The CDR3 covers 14 residues. Here the CDR3 DNA reads TGTGCCAGCATCAGACCACCTAGCAATCAGCCCCAGCATTTT. Encoded protein: CASIRPPSNQPQHF.

There are a few counts of this clonotype. The chain recombines TRBV7-3 with TRBJ2-5; D not certain. The CDR3 totals 13 residues. CDR1 and CDR2 (germline): SGHTA, FQGTGA. Between the trimmed V and J ends, which lost 0 bases and 1 base, there was a span of 3 bases. The chain's CDR3 is CASSLTVQETQYF. In DNA, the CDR3 is TGTGCCAGCAGCTTAACAGTCCAAGAGACCCAGTACTTC. Looking up the rest from reference TRBV7-3 and TRBJ2-5 gives the full variable domain: GAGVSQTPSNKVTEKGKYVELRCDPISGHTALYWYRQSLGQGPEFLIYFQGTGAADDSGLPNDRFFAVRPEGSVSTLKIQRTERGDSAVYLCASSLTVQETQYFGPGTRLLVL.

The V and J genes are TRBV7-2 and TRBJ2-5, with D unresolved. Per germline, CDR1 SGHTA and CDR2 FQGNSA. The CDR3 consists of 15 residues. The germline V and J ends were trimmed by 2 bases and 3 bases, with 13 bases remaining between them. The CDR3 nucleotides are TGTGCCAGCAGCTTATACGGCAGAAGGGAAGAGACCCAGTACTTC. It translates to CASSLYGRREETQYF.

The V call is TRBV5-6, the J call TRBJ2-7; D perhaps matches TRBD1 (6 bases). CDR3 length equals 14 residues. The germline V gene encodes CDR1 SGHDT and CDR2 YYEEEE. V lost 3 bases, J lost 3 bases, and 13 bases lay in between. CDR3 nucleotides: TGTGCCAGCAGCTACGGGACACCATACTACGAGCAGTACTTC. Residues: CASSYGTPYYEQYF.

This chain joins TRBV29-1 and TRBJ2-2, with 8 bases that match TRBD2. Germline CDR1 SQVTM, CDR2 ANQGSEA. Losses at the gene ends were 0 bases for V and 4 bases for J; bases not matched to a gene: 7. The CDR3 extends over 16 amino acids. This CDR3 reads CSVEEVVAGFTGELFF. The CDR3 nucleotides read TGCAGCGTTGAAGAGGTGGTAGCGGGGTTCACCGGGGAGCTGTTTTTT.

J is TRBJ2-1 and V is TRBV7-3; 9 positions match TRBD2. V shed 0 bases, J shed 8 bases, and the junction held 5 bases outside the gene matches. This CDR3 is 15 amino acids long. Germline V lookup: CDR1 SGHTA, CDR2 FQGTGA. CDR3 nucleotide sequence: TGTGCCAGCAGCTTAACGAGGACTAGCGATGATGAGCAGTTCTTC. It yields the protein CASSLTRTSDDEQFF.

This clonotype was detected only a few times. The genes are TRBV20-1 and TRBJ2-7; 10 bases agree with TRBD2. Germline V gives CDR1 DFQATT, CDR2 SNEGSKA (reference sequence). Trimming cost V 6 bases and J 0 bases; bases outside gene matches: 5. The CDR3 has 14 amino acids. The CDR3 is CSAIGLAASYEQYF. In DNA, the CDR3 is TGCAGTGCCATCGGACTAGCGGCCTCCTACGAGCAGTACTTC.

There are a few counts of this clonotype. J is TRBJ2-2 and V is TRBV27, with D tentatively TRBD1 or TRBD2 (6 bases each). Germline V gene lookup returns CDR1 MNHEY and CDR2 SMNVEV (reference sequence). The CDR3 has 16 residues. V dropped 4 bases and J dropped 10 bases, with 22 bases sitting between them. The CDR3 DNA is TGTGCCAGCAGTTCAGGGGAAGCTCTTAGGGGGGAGGAGCTGTTTTTT. Translation: CASSSGEALRGEELFF.